The T cell receptor beta chain described here comes from a study of T-cell memory formation after mild COVID-19. In the study overall: For the most part, TCR clusters were specific to one donor.

The sample holds many counts of this clonotype. TCRdb re-called the 5' RACE reads with MiXCR, one entry per CDR3 protein. The sample has about 38,000 distinct CDR3 sequences; about an eighth are singletons. From germline, CDR1 is SGHAT and CDR2 FQNNGV. The CDR3 runs to 17 residues. Losses at the gene ends were 6 bases for V and 4 bases for J; bases not matched to a gene: 11. The sample consisted of PBMCs or a T cell subset sorted from them (not recorded which). The chain uses TRBV11-2 and TRBJ2-1, with TRBD1 matching 11 bases. The origin of this receptor is a man between 18 and 29 years old who had mild COVID-19 (a few samples of this study predate the infection). Cell type and time point are not known. CDR3 region: CASRVGGTGGDYNEQFF. In DNA form, the CDR3 reads TGTGCCAGCAGAGTTGGGGGGACAGGGGGGGATTACAATGAGCAGTTCTTC. The full variable domain, completed using reference TRBV11-2 and TRBJ2-1, is EAGVAQSPRYKIIEKRQSVAFWCNPISGHATLYWYQQILGQGPKLLIQFQNNGVVDDSQLPKDRFSAERLKGVDSTLKIQPAKLEDSAVYLCASRVGGTGGDYNEQFFGPGTRLTVL.